This entry lists 6 T cell receptor beta chains sequenced from one sample in a study of blood T cells in healthy people across ages. A J-beta primer mix and a sample-barcoded 5' primer were used in a second PCR of about 6 to 12 cycles. One entry per CDR3 protein results from TCRdb running MiXCR on the 5' RACE reads. The data show 600,000 or so distinct CDR3 sequences, with under 55% seen just once and roughly 24% held by the top ten. The sequenced material came from blood. Every receptor here comes from a man aged 80 or over in good health.

The J gene is TRBJ1-2, the V gene TRBV27, with 9 bases fitting TRBD1. V shed 6 bases and J 4 bases; nucleotides not matched to a gene: 9. The CDR3 runs 15 residues. Germline V gene data show CDR1 as MNHEY and CDR2 as SMNVEV (reference sequence). The CDR3 sequence is CASRDPGQGSYGYTF. Written as DNA, the CDR3 is TGTGCCAGCAGAGACCCGGGACAGGGTTCCTATGGCTACACCTTC.

CDR3 DNA sequence: TGCAGCACACCGGGACCCGACTACAATGAGCAGTTCTTC. This sequence encodes CSTPGPDYNEQFF. The rearrangement joins TRBV20-1 to TRBJ2-1; either TRBD1 or TRBD2 may supply D (5 bases each). The CDR3 spans 13 residues. CDR1 and CDR2 (germline): DFQATT, SNEGSKA (reference sequence).

This rearrangement joins TRBV4-1 to TRBJ1-1; 7 positions agree with TRBD1. Germline lookup yields CDR1 MGHRA and CDR2 YSYEKL. The CDR3 totals 16 residues. V dropped 4 bases and J dropped 5; count of bases not matched to a gene: 13. The CDR3 spells CASSRQQQGIGTEAFF. In DNA form, the CDR3 reads TGCGCCAGCAGCCGACAACAACAGGGGATCGGGACTGAAGCTTTCTTT.

The genes are TRBV25-1 and TRBJ2-4; 12 bases line up with TRBD2. With 1 base clipped from V and 3 bases from J, the junction kept 1 base outside the gene matches. The CDR3 consists of 16 residues. CDR1 MGHDK and CDR2 SYGVNS come from the germline V gene. The CDR3 loop reads CASSEWTSGVKNIQYF. The CDR3 DNA follows: TGTGCCAGCAGTGAATGGACTAGCGGGGTCAAAAACATTCAGTACTTC.

In DNA form, the CDR3 reads TGTGCCAGCAGCTCTCAGGGGTGGGAGCAGTACTTC. This codes for CASSSQGWEQYF. This chain connects TRBV7-2 to TRBJ2-7, with D perhaps TRBD1 (6 bases). V was cut by 4 bases and J by 7 bases, with 11 bases left in between. This CDR3 has 12 residues. From germline, CDR1 is SGHTA and CDR2 FQGNSA.

This clonotype was counted only a few times. This chain links TRBV3-1 with TRBJ1-6, with 10 nucleotides matching TRBD1. Germline lookup yields CDR1 LGHDT and CDR2 YNNKEL (reference sequence). J lost 10 bases, V lost 5 bases, and 11 bases had no gene match. The CDR3 contains 16 residues. The CDR3 DNA reads as TGTGCCAGCAGCTCCGGGACAGGGGCTCTTGGATCACCCCTCCACTTT. Translated: CASSSGTGALGSPLHF.